This is a list of T cell receptor beta chains from one sample in a study of OX40 agonist ivuxolimab in advanced cancers. TCRdb's table, derived via immunoSEQ multiplex PCR, lists solely in-frame clones and lacks some. This table has more than 70,000 clones, roughly 82% appearing once. The starting material was CD4+ or CD8+ T cells sorted from blood, obtained in a trial of the OX40 agonist ivuxolimab. The receptor source for this set is an adult with an advanced solid tumor such as melanoma, head and neck, liver or kidney cancer. The CDR3 runs from the conserved cysteine through the conserved F or W. The D gene is left open where the match is weak. The size entry is marked missing in some rows and otherwise reads once, few, many or a size class.

TRBV9	NA	TRBD2	TRBJ2-3	CASSVMGTSGLDTQYF	TGTGCCAGCAGCGTCATGGGGACTAGCGGGCTAGATACGCAGTATTTT
TRBV7-8	few	NA	TRBJ1-6	CASSLRGDIRSPLHF	TGTGCCAGCAGCCTGAGGGGGGACATCCGTTCACCCCTCCACTTT
TRBV6-5	NA	NA	TRBJ2-7	CASSSPRAPYEQYF	TGTGCCAGCAGTTCTCCAAGGGCACCCTACGAGCAGTACTTC
TRBV6-5	NA	TRBD1	TRBJ2-5	CASSRTGWGQETQYF	TGTGCCAGCAGCCGGACAGGATGGGGCCAAGAGACCCAGTACTTC
TRBV20-1	NA	NA	TRBJ2-7	CSARDIHEQYF	TGCAGTGCTAGAGATATCCACGAGCAGTACTTC
TRBV25-1	NA	NA	TRBJ2-7	CASSEFLRGRTYEQYF	TGTGCCAGCAGTGAATTTCTTCGGGGGCGGACCTACGAGCAGTACTTC
TRBV7-2	NA	NA	TRBJ1-2	CASSLQIYGYTF	TGTGCCAGCAGCCTACAGATCTATGGCTACACCTTC
TRBV28	NA	NA	TRBJ2-2	CASTRRRTGELFF	TGTGCCAGCACGCGACGGCGTACCGGGGAGCTGTTTTTT
TRBV18	NA	TRBD2	TRBJ2-7	CASSPGLAGAHEQYF	TGTGCCAGCTCGCCGGGACTAGCGGGAGCTCACGAGCAGTACTTC
TRBV7-2	once	TRBD1	TRBJ2-2	CASSFLSGGRTGELFF	TGTGCCAGCAGCTTCTTATCAGGGGGTCGCACCGGGGAGCTGTTTTTT
TRBV4-1	NA	TRBD2	TRBJ2-2	CASSQGLAGVGTGELFF	TGCGCCAGCAGCCAGGGACTAGCGGGAGTTGGAACCGGGGAGCTGTTTTTT
TRBV5-1	once	NA	TRBJ2-2	CASREQSNTGELFF	TGCGCCAGCAGGGAACAGTCGAACACCGGGGAGCTGTTTTTT
TRBV2	NA	NA	TRBJ1-1	CASSHRNPNTEAFF	TGTGCCAGCAGTCACAGGAATCCGAACACTGAAGCTTTCTTT
TRBV6-1	NA	NA	TRBJ2-5	CASSEGGPLGETQYF	TGTGCCAGCAGTGAAGGAGGTCCCTTAGGAGAGACCCAGTACTTC
TRBV27	NA	NA	TRBJ2-3	CASSPRGKGTTDTQYF	TGTGCCAGCAGCCCCCGGGGGAAGGGTACCACAGATACGCAGTATTTT
TRBV10-3	NA	NA	TRBJ2-5	CASGVQETQYF	TGTGCCAGCGGGGTCCAAGAGACCCAGTACTTC